The clone carrying this T cell receptor beta chain was counted once. V trimming: 2 bases; J trimming: 0 bases; junction bases outside the gene matches: 3. The CDR3 contains 15 residues. Germline assignment: CDR1 SGHDN and CDR2 FVKESK. Here immunoSEQ multiplex PCR was the method, and the copy in TCRdb shows in-frame clones only, minus some. The sample has more than 65,000 clones, 70% to 85% seen once. This entry comes from a study of blood T cell repertoires in COVID-19. Study-level information: PBMCs, B-cell-depleted T cells, or T cells provided the cDNA or gDNA that made up the material.

V and J are TRBV14 and TRBJ1-2, with 7 bases that match TRBD1. Material: peripheral blood. The sequence came from a woman aged 70-85 years with acute or convalescent COVID-19. CDR3 nucleotide sequence: TGTGCCAGCAGCCAAACGGGACAGCCTAACTATGGCTACACCTTC. Residues: CASSQTGQPNYGYTF.